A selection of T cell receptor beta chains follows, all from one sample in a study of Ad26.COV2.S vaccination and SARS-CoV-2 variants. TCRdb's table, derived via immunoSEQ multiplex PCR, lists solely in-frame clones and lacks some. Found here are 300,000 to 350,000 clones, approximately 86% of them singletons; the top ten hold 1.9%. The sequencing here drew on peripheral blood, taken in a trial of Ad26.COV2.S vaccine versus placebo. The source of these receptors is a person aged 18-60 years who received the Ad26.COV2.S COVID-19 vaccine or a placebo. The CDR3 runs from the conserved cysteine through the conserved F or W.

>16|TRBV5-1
CASRRGVSVANTEAFF
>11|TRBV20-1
CSARPTETQYF
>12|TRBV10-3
CAIGDRNYGYTF
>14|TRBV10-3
CAIQISNSGNTIYF
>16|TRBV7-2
CASSLEGVVGYNEQFF
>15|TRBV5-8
CASSLRDPVYYGYTF
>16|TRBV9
CASSVDLSGSDYGYTF
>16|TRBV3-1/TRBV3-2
CASSQPTGYSGNTIYF
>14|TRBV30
CAWSKGGSYYGYTF
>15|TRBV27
CASSLRLPSTDTQYF
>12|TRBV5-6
CASSTGRKTQYF
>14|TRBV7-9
CASSLVSLNYGYTF
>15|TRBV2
CASSSDRGDTYEQYF
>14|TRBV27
CASRSEALSYEQYF
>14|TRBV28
CASSAPGANYGYTF
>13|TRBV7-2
CASSPGTYNEQFF
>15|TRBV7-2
CASSLIKGYNSPLHF
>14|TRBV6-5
CASSLTGVNTEAFF
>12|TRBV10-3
CAIATESETQYF
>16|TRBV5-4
CASSPRWTGVAGELFF
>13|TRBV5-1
CASRGTAQETQYF
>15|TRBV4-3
CASSQEWQSTNEQFF
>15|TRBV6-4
CASSDSGGSTDTQYF
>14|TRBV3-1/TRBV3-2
CASSPRDRAYGYTF
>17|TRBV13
CASSLSVEKQYQETQYF
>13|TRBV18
CASSRTKDYGYTF
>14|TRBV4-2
CASSRGVGDSPLHF
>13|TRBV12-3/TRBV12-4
CASSLTGTSPLHF
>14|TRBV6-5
CASLAGANTGELFF
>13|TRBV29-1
CSAGQGLNTEAFF
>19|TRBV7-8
CASSRPITGTALSGNTIYF
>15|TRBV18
CASSNGQVQGQPQHF
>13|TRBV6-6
CASLGRPNTEAFF
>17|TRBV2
CASSGSTSGGKGGELFF
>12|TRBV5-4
CASSSKYYGYTF
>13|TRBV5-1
CASSKEGNQPQHF
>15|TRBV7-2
CASSPGDKGGEKLFF
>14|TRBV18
CASSPPGSSLEQYF
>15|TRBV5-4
CASSSQVSGANVLTF
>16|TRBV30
CAWSVSGWGTPYEQYF